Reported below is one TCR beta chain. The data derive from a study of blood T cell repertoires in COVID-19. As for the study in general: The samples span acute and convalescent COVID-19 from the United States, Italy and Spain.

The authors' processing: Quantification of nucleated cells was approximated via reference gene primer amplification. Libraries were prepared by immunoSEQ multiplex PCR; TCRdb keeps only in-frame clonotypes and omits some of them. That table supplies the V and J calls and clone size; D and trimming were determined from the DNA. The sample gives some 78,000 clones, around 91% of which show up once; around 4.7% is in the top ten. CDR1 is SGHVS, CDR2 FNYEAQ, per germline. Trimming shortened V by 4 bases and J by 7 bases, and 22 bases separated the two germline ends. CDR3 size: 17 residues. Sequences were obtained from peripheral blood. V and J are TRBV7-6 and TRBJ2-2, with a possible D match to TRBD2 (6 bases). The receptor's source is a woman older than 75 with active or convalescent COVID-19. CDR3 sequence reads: CASSWPGGGDSRGELFF. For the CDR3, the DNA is TGTGCCAGCAGCTGGCCCGGAGGTGGGGACTCCCGCGGGGAGCTGTTTTTT.